What follows describes a single T cell receptor (beta chain). This clone was observed once. No cognate antigen has been identified for it. Base qualities are not provided; no much larger clone lies one nucleotide away. V drops 2 bases and J drops 6 bases, leaving 9 bases in between. The germline V gene (reference sequence) yields GTSNPN for CDR1 and SVGIG for CDR2. The CDR3 spans 12 residues, from the cysteine through the phenylalanine. Only the CDR3 DNA stays, 36 bases, in frame from base 1. The data were obtained in a study of blood T cell repertoires in COVID-19 (TCRdb year 2020). About the full investigation: Samples covering the acute and convalescent phases of COVID-19 were provided by collaborators in the United States, Italy and Spain. The material from the prospective study consisted of cDNA or gDNA derived from T cells, B-cell-depleted T cells, or PBMCs. Deeply sampled blood TCRbeta repertoires from subjects exposed to, actively infected with, or recovered from COVID-19 were included in the dataset. The repertoires were released in a freely available public database meant as a resource for research on the immune response to SARS-CoV-2. Samples came from the ongoing ImmuneRACE study (first 160 participants) plus 1,254 subjects from 6 global collaborators. Sample metadata almost always included a de-identified subject ID, COVID-19 status, age in years and sex. Where HLA class I and class II types were available, the types were taken from metadata supplied by the sample provider, not from assay-based typing.

The full study reports these points: Clinical and demographic metadata were provided uncurated, with the amount varying by source and participant.

Enrolling through a virtual design, the prospective study's participants ranged in age from roughly 18 to 100 years and lived across around 25 United States geographic areas. To assign participants to cohorts, the prospective study relied on clinical history that participants themselves reported in a screening survey and a study questionnaire. Recovered participants in ImmuneRACE Cohort 3 were defined as having two consecutive negative NP/OP PCR tests, clearance from a healthcare professional, or resolution of symptoms. In the prospective study, mobile phlebotomists collected whole blood, serum and a nasopharyngeal or oropharyngeal swab from each participant. Prospective study participants could optionally give additional blood draws and questionnaires over an approximately 2-month period. Blood samples from the prospective study were shipped frozen or at room temperature prior to DNA extraction.

TCRbeta CDR3 regions were amplified from genomic DNA using the immunoSEQ Assay, a bias-controlled multiplex PCR. Per the original workflow: Nucleated cell counts per sample were estimated from amplification of reference gene primers within the assay. To quantify the absolute abundance of each unique TCRbeta CDR3 rearrangement, sequence reads were collapsed and filtered. Productive Simpson clonality was computed per sample as the square root of Simpson's diversity index over productive rearrangements. TCRdb re-hosts the immuneACCESS table, in-frame sequences only. Its copies lack some clones; in the studies checked, an unresolved V gene accounts for under half of them, and the cause for the rest is not known. V and J calls and clone size follow that table, whereas D and trimming were derived from the DNA. Here the sample has around 190,000 clones; about 88% occur a single time. The ten largest clones capture roughly 9% of the sample.

The rearrangement joined TRBV30 to TRBJ2-3, with the D segment identity uncertain. This TCR was sampled from a woman aged 18 to 35 who had recovered from COVID-19. Sequencing was performed on PBMCs or T cells enriched from blood (not recorded which). The CDR3 region reads CAWSPSPDTQYF. The nucleotides read TGTGCCTGGAGTCCCTCCCCGGATACGCAGTATTTT.